These 13 T cell receptor beta chains came from one sample sequenced in a study of blood T cell repertoires in COVID-19. Some clones are missing from TCRdb's copy, which holds only in-frame ones; the method was immunoSEQ multiplex PCR. The top ten clones hold 5% of a sample with some 160,000 clones, around 81% of them seen once. Material: peripheral blood. Receptors originate from a woman between 45 and 60 years old with acute or convalescent COVID-19.

The chain carries TRBV28 and TRBJ1-5, with D uncertain. This CDR3 is built from 14 residues. CDR1 and CDR2 (germline): MDHEN, SYDVKM. V dropped 3 bases and J dropped 3 bases, with 9 bases sitting between them. CDR3 residues: CASSFLHFNQPQHF. The DNA for the CDR3 is TGTGCCAGCAGTTTTCTGCACTTCAATCAGCCCCAGCATTTT.

The J gene is TRBJ2-1, the V gene TRBV6-5; 8 nucleotides align to TRBD2. Per the germline V gene, CDR1 is MNHEY and CDR2 is SVGAGI. This CDR3 spans 15 amino acids. With V trimmed by 7 bases and J by 6 bases, 11 bases remained unmatched. CDR3: CASTTGGAGANEQFF. CDR3 DNA sequence: TGTGCCAGCACCACCGGGGGGGCTGGGGCCAATGAGCAGTTCTTC.

CDR3 amino acids: CATSRDLGGGLDIQYF. DNA for the CDR3: TGTGCCACCAGCAGAGATTTGGGCGGGGGGTTGGACATTCAGTACTTC. The chain carries TRBV15 and TRBJ2-4, with 8 bases matching TRBD2. In germline, CDR1 is LNHNV, CDR2 YYDKDF (reference sequence). The V gene end was trimmed by 0 bases and the J gene end by 8 bases; junction bases not matched to a gene: 9. CDR3 length equals 16 residues.

This clone came up once. The chain couples TRBV27 to TRBJ2-3; D gene unclear. The CDR3 is 9 residues long. CDR1 is MNHEY and CDR2 is SMNVEV in the germline V gene (reference sequence). Trimming took off 6 bases at V and 15 bases at J, with 10 bases between the two ends. This CDR3 reads CASSPSLYF. For the CDR3, the DNA is TGTGCCAGCAGCCCCTCGCTATATTTT.

The rearrangement links TRBV11-1 to TRBJ2-5, with D possibly being TRBD1 (6 bases). From germline, CDR1 is SGHAT and CDR2 FQDESV (reference sequence). The CDR3 totals 15 residues. With 5 bases removed from V and 1 base from J, the gap between germline ends came to 14 bases. CDR3 in DNA: TGTGCCAGCAGCGAACCAAGGGGGACCCAAGAGACCCAGTACTTC. Translation gives CASSEPRGTQETQYF.

The chain is built from TRBV7-2 and TRBJ2-5; TRBD1 matches at 10 bases. From germline, CDR1 is SGHTA and CDR2 FQGNSA. The junction had 8 bases not matched to a gene; V was cut back by 5 bases and J by 5 bases. CDR3 size: 15 residues. The CDR3 region has the DNA TGTGCCAGCAGCGTGAGACAGGGGGCACGTGAGACCCAGTACTTC. Translating gives CASSVRQGARETQYF.

The V gene is TRBV7-3, the J gene TRBJ2-2, with 14 bases aligning to TRBD2. Trimming took 5 bases from V and 6 from J; bases not matched to a gene: 5. Germline V gene lookup returns CDR1 SGHTA and CDR2 FQGTGA. This CDR3 is built from 16 residues. CDR3 sequence: CASSRGTSGGAGELFF. The CDR3 DNA is TGTGCCAGCAGCCGAGGGACTAGCGGGGGTGCCGGGGAGCTGTTTTTT.

The chain has TRBV7-3 and TRBJ2-3, with a tentative D call TRBD2 (7 bases). There are 16 residues in the CDR3. Per the germline V gene, CDR1 is SGHTA and CDR2 is FQGTGA. Trimming shortened V by 5 bases and J by 5 bases, and 20 bases separated the two germline ends. CDR3 in DNA: TGTGCCAGCAGCCTCGGGGGCAGCGGGGTTGGAGATACGCAGTATTTT. This sequence encodes CASSLGGSGVGDTQYF.

V usage is TRBV29-1 and J usage is TRBJ2-3, with D tentatively TRBD1 (5 bases). CDR3 length equals 16 residues. Trimming pared 6 bases from V and 2 bases from J, leaving 21 bases between. Germline V lookup: CDR1 SQVTM, CDR2 ANQGSEA. The CDR3 reads CSVPLRTLRLTDTQYF. The CDR3 DNA sequence: TGCAGCGTCCCCCTGAGGACACTAAGGCTCACAGATACGCAGTATTTT.

A few counts support this clone. The chain is built from TRBV27 and TRBJ1-2; possible D gene TRBD1, 5 bases. V was trimmed by 4 bases and J by 4 bases, leaving 22 bases between them. This CDR3 is built from 17 residues. The V gene's germline CDR1 is MNHEY and CDR2 SMNVEV (reference sequence). The CDR3 coding sequence is TGTGCCAGCAGTTGGGAACCGGGGCCGGGAGGTGGCTATGGCTACACCTTC. The encoded protein is CASSWEPGPGGGYGYTF.

This chain links TRBV9 with TRBJ2-2, with D tentatively TRBD2 (7 bases). The CDR3 loop spans 13 amino acids. CDR1 SGDLS and CDR2 YYNGEE come from the germline V gene. The germline V and J ends were trimmed by 7 bases and 3 bases, with 10 bases remaining between them. Here the CDR3 DNA reads TGTGCCAGCGGGAGGGGGGACACCGGGGAGCTGTTTTTT. Protein sequence: CASGRGDTGELFF.

The chain is built from TRBV19 and TRBJ1-1, with D perhaps TRBD1 (6 bases). The CDR3 covers 17 residues. With 6 bases removed from V and 2 bases from J, the gap between germline ends came to 22 bases. The germline gives CDR1 LNHDA, CDR2 SQIVND (reference sequence). The CDR3 loop is CASREYGGRGPNTEAFF. The CDR3 DNA reads TGTGCCAGTAGGGAATATGGTGGCAGGGGCCCTAACACTGAAGCTTTCTTT.

This clone was seen a few times. The CDR3, as DNA: TGCGCCAGCAGCCAAGAGCCGGGTTTGAGTGGGAATTCACCCCTCCACTTT. It is translated as CASSQEPGLSGNSPLHF. The chain combines TRBV4-3 with TRBJ1-6; D ambiguous. CDR1 is LGHNA and CDR2 is YSLEER in the germline V gene. V lost 0 bases and J 7 bases, leaving 16 bases between the germline ends. CDR3 length: 17 residues.